One sample yielded the 6 T cell receptor beta chains listed below, sequenced in a study of blood T cell repertoires in COVID-19. The assay was immunoSEQ multiplex PCR, and TCRdb's table has in-frame clones only and misses some. The sample shows 45,000 to 65,000 clones, 88% of them seen only once. The sequencing input was peripheral blood. These receptors all stem from a human donor in a cohort sampled during active COVID-19.

J is TRBJ2-3 and V is TRBV12-3 or TRBV12-4, with a tentative D call TRBD2 (5 bases). The CDR3 totals 13 residues. V was pared by 9 bases and J by 1 base, with 11 bases between. The CDR3 here is CARPSYGTDTQYF. The CDR3 coding sequence is TGTGCCAGACCTAGCTACGGCACAGATACGCAGTATTTT.

This chain joins TRBV5-1 and TRBJ2-3; D not resolved. CDR1 and CDR2 from the germline V gene are SGHRS and YFSETQ. The CDR3 is made up of 17 amino acids. V was shortened by 1 base and J by 2 bases, with 17 bases between the two germline ends. This CDR3 reads CASSLQYAPGPTDTQYF. The CDR3 DNA reads as TGCGCCAGCAGCTTGCAGTACGCTCCTGGCCCCACAGATACGCAGTATTTT.

This rearrangement joins TRBV5-8 to TRBJ1-3; D call uncertain. The CDR3 loop spans 14 amino acids. V was shortened by 5 bases and J by 2 bases, with 11 bases between the two germline ends. Germline V gene data show CDR1 as SGHTS and CDR2 as YDEGEE. This CDR3 is CASRSRTPGNTIYF. CDR3 sequence (DNA): TGTGCCAGCAGATCTAGGACTCCTGGAAACACCATATATTTT.

This chain connects TRBV19 to TRBJ1-1; D gene unclear. V lost 3 bases and J 6 bases, leaving 20 bases between the germline ends. In germline, CDR1 is LNHDA, CDR2 SQIVND (reference sequence). This CDR3 spans 16 amino acids. The CDR3 coding sequence is TGTGCCAGTAGTATCTCCACGTGGCAGGAAAAGGCTGAAGCTTTCTTT. Amino acids: CASSISTWQEKAEAFF.

This clone was seen only a few times. This chain uses TRBV2 with TRBJ1-4; TRBD1 matches at 8 bases. The germline V gene encodes CDR1 SNHLY and CDR2 FYNNEI. The CDR3 has 13 residues. Trimming removed 7 bases from V and 10 bases from J; junction bases left unmatched: 8. The CDR3 sequence: CASKRTGQGKLFF. CDR3 coding DNA: TGTGCCAGCAAAAGGACAGGGCAAGGAAAACTGTTTTTT.

J is TRBJ2-3 and V is TRBV5-4; TRBD2 matches at 8 bases. From germline, CDR1 is SGHNT and CDR2 YYREEE (reference sequence). CDR3 length equals 15 residues. The V gene end was trimmed by 0 bases and the J gene end by 1 base; junction bases not matched to a gene: 1. CDR3 in DNA: TGTGCCAGCAGCTTGGCCGGGGGGGGCACAGATACGCAGTATTTT. Its translation: CASSLAGGGTDTQYF.